Below, 3 T cell receptor beta chains from the same sample are listed, as sequenced in a study of blood T cell repertoires in COVID-19. The method was immunoSEQ multiplex PCR; TCRdb's version includes in-frame clones alone and lacks a portion of them. This table holds fewer than 250,000 clones, 70% to 90% found once. Sequenced input: PBMCs or T cells enriched from blood (not recorded which). These receptor sequences come from a middle-aged woman with acute COVID-19.

This chain joins TRBV28 and TRBJ2-1, with 12 bases matching TRBD2. The CDR3 is 19 amino acids. The J segment lost 1 base and the V segment lost 5 bases, leaving 12 bases of the junction unmatched. The V gene's germline CDR1 is MDHEN and CDR2 SYDVKM. CDR3 sequence (DNA): TGTGCCAGCAGTAACGCCCGGACTAGCGGGATCCAATCCTACAATGAGCAGTTCTTC. Residues: CASSNARTSGIQSYNEQFF.

The chain carries TRBV3-1 (or the pseudogene TRBV3-2) and TRBJ2-6; 7 bases are a match to TRBD2. J gave up 1 base and V 4 bases, and 4 bases lay outside the gene matches. Germline CDR1 reads LGHDT; CDR2 reads YNNKEL (reference sequence). This CDR3 contains 16 residues. This chain's CDR3 is CASSPTAGSGANVLTF. DNA of the CDR3: TGTGCCAGCAGCCCCACAGCGGGGTCTGGGGCCAACGTCCTGACTTTC.

The genes are TRBV6-2 or TRBV6-3 and TRBJ2-1; TRBD2 matches at 10 bases. This CDR3 is 15 amino acids long. The germline V gene encodes CDR1 MNHEY and CDR2 SVGEGT. After removal of 4 bases from V and 3 bases from J, the junction contained 3 bases not matched to a gene. CDR3 in DNA: TGTGCCAGCAGTTCCGGGACTAGCGACTACAATGAGCAGTTCTTC. Translation gives CASSSGTSDYNEQFF.